This T cell receptor beta chain stems from a study of OX40 agonist ivuxolimab in advanced cancers. Details on this clone: Its target is not known.

Here immunoSEQ multiplex PCR was the method, and the copy in TCRdb shows in-frame clones only, minus some. Among 70,000 to 85,000 clones listed, 90% to 95% were seen once. Trimming removed 1 base at V and 4 bases at J, with 16 bases between. Per the germline V gene, CDR1 is SEHNR and CDR2 is FQNEAQ (reference sequence). This CDR3 contains 17 residues. The timepoints at which blood was sampled were baseline, cycle 4 day 1, and cycle 7 day 1. Overall study results and limits: CD8+ T cells averaged more expanded clones than CD4+.

This material consisted of CD4+ or CD8+ T cells sorted from blood, taken in a trial of the OX40 agonist ivuxolimab. This sequence was found in an adult with an advanced solid tumor such as melanoma, head and neck, liver or kidney cancer. V usage is TRBV7-9 and J usage is TRBJ1-4; possible D gene TRBD1, 6 bases. The chain's CDR3 is CASSLGRWTAYNEKLFF. The CDR3 DNA is TGTGCCAGCAGCTTAGGTCGGTGGACAGCTTATAATGAAAAACTGTTTTTT.